The sequence of this T cell receptor beta chain was determined in a study of cytomegalovirus exposure and HLA in healthy donors. Study-level background: A subsequent analysis reported that the 95 to 150 validation repertoires were produced on the same platform that had also been used for the approximately 700 first-cohort repertoires. Study-level points and caveats: Reported performance of the classifier showed diagnosis of cytomegalovirus status with high specificity and sensitivity.

Only in-frame clones appear in the TCRdb table, and some are missing; sequencing was by immunoSEQ multiplex PCR. This sample carries around 98,000 clones, around nine tenths of them seen once, and the ten largest clones take roughly 4%. The V and J ends lost 4 bases and 1 base respectively, with 16 bases between them. The CDR3 consists of 16 residues. Germline V gene sequence: CDR1 SGHVS, CDR2 FNYEAQ. In the case of this clone: Its antigen is as yet unknown.

This clonotype originated in a woman under 40 in good health and CMV-seronegative. The chain links TRBV7-6 to TRBJ1-1, with D uncertain. Sequencing was performed on PBMCs. In DNA, the CDR3 is TGTGCCAGCAGCTCAATTGGCGGGAGAAAGAACACTGAAGCTTTCTTT. Protein sequence: CASSSIGGRKNTEAFF.